This T cell receptor beta chain stems from a study of shared clonotypes between healthy human individuals. Naive CD8 cells, CD45RO-negative and positively selected for CCR7, excluded terminally differentiated effector memory CD45RA+ cells. The CDR3 length is 13 residues. CDR1 is SNHLY, CDR2 FYNNEI, per germline. The V end lost 2 bases, the J end lost 4 bases, and 8 bases lay between the germline ends. Clones were sequenced by immunoSEQ multiplex PCR, and TCRdb holds only the in-frame ones, with some missing. The sample gives 1.5 million to 2.5 million clones, less than 95% of which show up once; roughly 1.2% is in the top ten.

The chain employs TRBV2 and TRBJ1-2; maybe TRBD1 (5 bases). The TCR was taken from a man younger than 35 in good health. The sample consisted of naive CD8+ T cells sorted from blood. CDR3 bases: TGTGCCAGCAGTGAACGGGGGATCTATGGCTACACCTTC. It encodes CASSERGIYGYTF.